The rows below give T cell receptor beta chains drawn from one sample of a study of cytotoxic CD8 clonotypes in ibrutinib-treated CLL. Assay used: immunoSEQ multiplex PCR; TCRdb lists only in-frame clones, some missing. The sample contains some 100,000 clones, about 58% of which appear only once. The specimen was PBMCs, collected after 24 months of ibrutinib treatment. The receptors come from a human donor with chronic lymphocytic leukemia. Both conserved end residues are part of each CDR3. A D gene is named only where the DNA matches it firmly. Clone size is not always given. Where it is, it says once, few, many or a class for expanded clones.

CDR3,DNA,J,D,V,size
CAWRQGVSTEAFF,TGTGCCTGGAGACAGGGGGTGAGCACTGAAGCTTTCTTT,TRBJ1-1,TRBD1,TRBV30,few
CASSPGQGRADTQYF,TGCGCCAGCAGCCCGGGACAGGGGAGGGCAGATACGCAGTATTTT,TRBJ2-3,TRBD1,TRBV5-1,-
CASSPQGASTDTQYF,TGTGCCAGCAGCCCACAGGGGGCCTCCACAGATACGCAGTATTTT,TRBJ2-3,TRBD1,TRBV7-3,few
CASSQARAGYTF,TGTGCCAGCAGCCAAGCCAGGGCTGGCTACACCTTC,TRBJ1-2,-,TRBV4-2,-
CASSEGGHNNEKLFF,TGTGCCAGCAGCGAGGGGGGACACAATAATGAAAAACTGTTTTTT,TRBJ1-4,-,TRBV9,-
CASSVGAMETGELFF,TGTGCCAGCAGCGTAGGAGCGATGGAGACCGGGGAGCTGTTTTTT,TRBJ2-2,-,TRBV9,few
CASSWTRAIPYEQYF,TGTGCCAGCAGTTGGACCAGGGCAATCCCCTACGAGCAGTACTTC,TRBJ2-7,-,TRBV6-7,once
CAISEQWVNQPQHF,TGTGCCATCAGTGAGCAATGGGTAAATCAGCCCCAGCATTTT,TRBJ1-5,-,TRBV10-3,-
CASSQLNGKNSPLHF,TGTGCCAGCTCACAACTAAACGGGAAGAATTCACCCCTCCACTTT,TRBJ1-6,-,TRBV18,-
CASSAPSTSADTQYF,TGTGCCAGCAGCGCACCGTCGACTAGCGCAGATACGCAGTATTTT,TRBJ2-3,TRBD2,TRBV7-9,-
CAWSATGDSQPQHF,TGTGCCTGGAGTGCAACAGGGGATTCTCAGCCCCAGCATTTT,TRBJ1-5,TRBD1,TRBV30,-
CASSLGAGTGGAEAFF,TGCGCCAGCAGCTTGGGTGCCGGGACAGGGGGCGCAGAAGCTTTCTTT,TRBJ1-1,TRBD1,TRBV5-1,-
CASSPRLAGGLNEQFF,TGTGCCAGCTCTCCCCGACTAGCGGGGGGTTTGAATGAGCAGTTCTTC,TRBJ2-1,TRBD2,TRBV18,-
CASSWGQGREQYF,TGTGCCAGCAGCTGGGGACAGGGTCGCGAGCAGTACTTC,TRBJ2-7,TRBD1,TRBV11-3,-
CSVSMPGQGNGYTF,TGCAGCGTTAGTATGCCAGGACAGGGGAATGGCTACACCTTC,TRBJ1-2,TRBD1,TRBV29-1,-
CASSRGTWDGYTF,TGTGCCAGCTCCCGTGGGACATGGGATGGCTACACCTTC,TRBJ1-2,-,TRBV18,few
CASSAPGVTEAFF,TGTGCCAGCAGCGCCCCAGGGGTAACTGAAGCTTTCTTT,TRBJ1-1,-,TRBV9,-